This T cell receptor (beta chain) was documented in a study of response to subunit inactivated influenza vaccine. Overall study findings and caveats: The authors suggested that few new T cells are recruited per seasonal influenza vaccination.

The CDR3 loop spans 15 amino acids. Germline V gene lookup returns CDR1 MDHEN and CDR2 SYDVKM. Trimming left V 3 bases short and J 0 bases short, with 9 bases between. TCRdb reprocessed the RT-PCR reads via MiXCR and lists one record per CDR3 protein. The sample holds about 650,000 distinct CDR3 sequences, approximately 15% seen once. Note on this clonotype: The antigen is unknown.

The sequencing here drew on PBMCs from blood, taken 11 to 12 days after vaccination. The receptor was derived from a man aged 45-60 years who received an inactivated influenza vaccine. This chain uses TRBV28 with TRBJ2-1; maybe TRBD1 (5 bases). CDR3 sequence (DNA): TGTGCCAGCAGTTTCCCTGGGGCCTCCTACAATGAGCAGTTCTTC. Residues: CASSFPGASYNEQFF.